This passage covers 22 T cell receptor beta chains from one sample sequenced in a study of blood T cell repertoires in COVID-19. Assay used: immunoSEQ multiplex PCR; TCRdb lists only in-frame clones, some missing. The sample holds about 63,000 clones, roughly nine tenths seen once. The material sequenced was peripheral blood. Every receptor here comes from a woman over 75 with acute or convalescent COVID-19.

This clone has a single count. This rearrangement joins TRBV7-9 to TRBJ2-2; 10 positions agree with TRBD2. CDR1 SEHNR and CDR2 FQNEAQ come from the germline V gene (reference sequence). After removal of 4 bases from V and 4 bases from J, the junction contained 3 bases not matched to a gene. The CDR3 length is 15 residues. The CDR3 region has the DNA TGTGCCAGCAGCTCGTGGACTAGCGGCACCGGGGAGCTGTTTTTT. As protein: CASSSWTSGTGELFF.

The rearrangement joins TRBV4-2 to TRBJ2-5, with TRBD2 matching 10 bases. Trimming cost V 1 base and J 1 base; bases outside gene matches: 9. The germline V gene has CDR1 LGHNA and CDR2 YNFKEQ. This CDR3 spans 18 amino acids. The DNA of the CDR3 is TGTGCCAGCAGCCAAGGCCTAGCGGGGGCCACTTCCCAAGAGACCCAGTACTTC. Translation: CASSQGLAGATSQETQYF.

This chain uses TRBV5-4 with TRBJ1-3; D uncertain. The ends were cut back, 4 bases at V and 0 bases at J, with 5 bases in the middle. The CDR3 has 13 amino acids. Germline V gene data show CDR1 as SGHNT and CDR2 as YYREEE (reference sequence). The CDR3 protein is CASSVLSGNTIYF. CDR3 nucleotide sequence: TGTGCCAGCAGCGTCCTCTCTGGAAACACCATATATTTT.

The rearrangement joins TRBV18 to TRBJ1-2; D is uncertain. V was pared by 2 bases and J by 3 bases, with 13 bases between. CDR3 length: 15 residues. Germline CDR1 KGHSH, CDR2 LQKENI. This chain's CDR3 is CASSPSSTIDYGYTF. The DNA for the CDR3 is TGTGCCAGCTCACCAAGTAGTACCATTGACTATGGCTACACCTTC.

This clone has only one observation. The gene calls are TRBV3-1 (or the pseudogene TRBV3-2) and TRBJ2-7; 7 bases fit TRBD2. The V and J ends lost 3 bases and 3 bases, in that order; junction bases with no gene match: 2. This CDR3 spans 13 amino acids. Germline V gene data show CDR1 as LGHDT and CDR2 as YNNKEL (reference sequence). Here the CDR3 reads CASSQRENYEQYF. The CDR3 coding sequence is TGTGCCAGCAGCCAGCGGGAGAACTACGAGCAGTACTTC.

The chain uses TRBV7-9 and TRBJ1-6; D is unclear. Germline assignment: CDR1 SEHNR and CDR2 FQNEAQ (reference sequence). The length of the CDR3 is 14 residues. The V gene lost 2 bases and the J gene lost 7 bases, with 9 bases spanning the gap. The CDR3 nucleotides are TGTGCCAGCAGCTTAACGGGTCTAAATTCACCCCTCCACTTT. It yields the protein CASSLTGLNSPLHF.

The V and J genes are TRBV4-2 and TRBJ1-4; 8 nucleotides align to TRBD1. The length of the CDR3 is 15 residues. CDR1 and CDR2 (germline): LGHNA, YNFKEQ. V was pared by 4 bases and J by 9 bases, with 10 bases of the junction left unmatched. CDR3 protein: CASSLVIGQGQKLFF. The CDR3 nucleotides read TGTGCCAGCAGCCTAGTTATAGGACAGGGTCAAAAACTGTTTTTT.

The chain is built from TRBV27 and TRBJ2-5; 7 nucleotides line up with TRBD2. With 6 bases clipped from V and 0 bases from J, the junction kept 16 bases outside the gene matches. The CDR3 has 18 amino acids. Germline V CDR1 and CDR2: MNHEY, SMNVEV (reference sequence). The CDR3 DNA sequence: TGTGCCAGCAGGACCTTCTATTACTCTAGCGGTAACCAAGAGACCCAGTACTTC. This gives the protein CASRTFYYSSGNQETQYF.

The V call is TRBV6-5, the J call TRBJ2-2, with no clear D. The CDR3 has 14 residues. CDR1 is MNHEY, CDR2 SVGAGI, per germline. Trimming left V 6 bases short and J 1 base short, with 9 bases between. The CDR3, as DNA: TGTGCCAGCAGCTTTGACTGGAACACCGGGGAGCTGTTTTTT. Amino acid sequence: CASSFDWNTGELFF.

The V and J genes are TRBV9 and TRBJ2-7, with 9 nucleotides matching TRBD2. CDR3 length: 15 amino acids. Germline V gene lookup returns CDR1 SGDLS and CDR2 YYNGEE. The trim removed 4 bases at V and 7 bases at J, leaving 12 bases unmatched. The CDR3 bases are TGTGCCAGCAGCCCTTTGAGCGGGAGGTCGGGAGAGCAGTACTTC. Its translation: CASSPLSGRSGEQYF. Looking up the rest from reference TRBV9 and TRBJ2-7 gives the full variable domain: DSGVTQTPKHLITATGQRVTLRCSPRSGDLSVYWYQQSLDQGLQFLIQYYNGEERAKGNILERFSAQQFPDLHSELNLSSLELGDSALYFCASSPLSGRSGEQYFGPGTRLTVT.

The rearrangement links TRBV7-2 to TRBJ2-3; D is unresolved. Between the trimmed V and J ends, which lost 1 base and 6 bases, there was a span of 11 bases. The CDR3 extends over 14 amino acids. Germline CDR1 and CDR2: SGHTA and FQGNSA. This chain's CDR3 is CASSLGFWADTQYF. DNA of the CDR3: TGTGCCAGCAGCTTAGGATTCTGGGCGGATACGCAGTATTTT. The complete variable domain, with remaining parts taken from reference TRBV7-2 and TRBJ2-3, reads GAGVSQSPSNKVTEKGKDVELRCDPISGHTALYWYRQSLGQGLEFLIYFQGNSAPDKSGLPSDRFSAERTGGSVSTLTIQRTQQEDSAVYLCASSLGFWADTQYFGPGTRLTVL.

The chain combines TRBV5-6 with TRBJ2-5; TRBD1 aligns across 7 bases. Germline V gene lookup returns CDR1 SGHDT and CDR2 YYEEEE. Trimming at V came to 1 base and at J to 5 bases, leaving 2 bases not matched to a gene. This CDR3 has 13 residues. In DNA form, the CDR3 reads TGTGCCAGCAGCTTGAGGGGGCGCGAGACCCAGTACTTC. This translates into CASSLRGRETQYF.

This chain links TRBV4-1 with TRBJ1-1; 10 bases agree with TRBD1. The CDR3 covers 15 residues. The junction had 8 bases not matched to a gene; V was cut back by 4 bases and J by 6 bases. Per germline, CDR1 MGHRA and CDR2 YSYEKL. The CDR3 nucleotides read TGCGCCAGCAGCCGAATAGGACAGGGGGACGCTGAAGCTTTCTTT. Translation gives CASSRIGQGDAEAFF.

The V call is TRBV7-2, the J call TRBJ2-1; tentative D call: TRBD2 (6 bases). The V end lost 5 bases, the J end lost 1 base, and 12 bases lay between the germline ends. Germline CDR1 is SGHTA and CDR2 is FQGNSA. The CDR3 is 15 amino acids. The CDR3 here is CASSLTGTSYNEQFF. Written as DNA, the CDR3 is TGTGCCAGCAGCCTTACCGGGACTTCCTACAATGAGCAGTTCTTC.

The V and J genes are TRBV5-1 and TRBJ2-3; 10 bases line up with TRBD2. There are 15 residues in the CDR3. V lost 2 bases to trimming and J lost 5 bases; unmatched junction nucleotides: 5. CDR1 SGHRS and CDR2 YFSETQ come from the germline V gene. The CDR3 loop reads CASSLAGGPGDTQYF. The CDR3 nucleotides are TGCGCCAGCAGCTTAGCGGGAGGGCCGGGAGATACGCAGTATTTT.

V is TRBV6-1 and J is TRBJ1-1, with D possibly matching TRBD1 (6 bases). Germline-derived CDR1 and CDR2 are MNHNS and SASEGT. This CDR3 comprises 15 residues. V was clipped by 1 base and J by 5 bases, with 14 bases between them. This CDR3 reads CASSEVSGVGTEAFF. Here the CDR3 DNA reads TGTGCCAGCAGTGAAGTTTCAGGGGTAGGGACTGAAGCTTTCTTT.

The CDR3 bases are TGTGCCAGCAGCTTAGGCCGGATGACTAGCGGGGCCAATGAGCAGTTCTTC. Its translation is CASSLGRMTSGANEQFF. The chain links TRBV7-2 to TRBJ2-1; 11 nucleotides line up with TRBD2. V dropped 1 base and J dropped 6; count of bases not matched to a gene: 8. CDR1 is SGHTA and CDR2 is FQGNSA in the germline V gene. The CDR3 has 17 amino acids.

The V and J genes are TRBV7-9 and TRBJ2-4, with 7 positions matching TRBD1. The CDR3 consists of 14 residues. Per the germline V gene, CDR1 is SEHNR and CDR2 is FQNEAQ (reference sequence). Germline trimming cut 4 bases from V and 7 bases from J; bases unmatched to any gene: 7. The CDR3 region has the DNA TGTGCCAGCAGCTCGCAGGGGGTTTGGAACATTCAGTACTTC. This encodes CASSSQGVWNIQYF. Full variable domain (rest looked up from reference TRBV7-9 and TRBJ2-4): DTGVSQNPRHKITKRGQNVTFRCDPISEHNRLYWYRQTLGQGPEFLTYFQNEAQLEKSRLLSDRFSAERPKGSFSTLEIQRTEQGDSAMYLCASSSQGVWNIQYFGAGTRLSVL.

This sequence joins TRBV19 and TRBJ1-2; 7 nucleotides agree with TRBD1. CDR1 LNHDA and CDR2 SQIVND come from the germline V gene (reference sequence). There are 13 residues in the CDR3. V gave up 6 bases and J gave up 2 bases; unmatched junction bases: 3. The chain's CDR3 is CASRSTGNYGYTF. The CDR3, as DNA: TGTGCCAGTAGGTCGACAGGGAACTATGGCTACACCTTC.

The DNA for the CDR3 is TGTGCCAGCACCCCACCGGGGGGGGCAGAGACCCAGTACTTC. This encodes CASTPPGGAETQYF. V and J are TRBV7-2 and TRBJ2-5; 8 positions match TRBD2. Trimming at V came to 7 bases and at J to 4 bases, leaving 8 bases not matched to a gene. CDR3 length equals 14 residues. CDR1 SGHTA and CDR2 FQGNSA come from the germline V gene.

CDR3 sequence (DNA): TGTGCCAGTAGTTCTAGGTCTGGGGCCAACGTCCTGACTTTC. It translates to CASSSRSGANVLTF. V is TRBV19 and J is TRBJ2-6; no firm D call. The CDR3 loop spans 14 amino acids. Trimming pared 5 bases from V and 1 base from J, leaving 6 bases between. Germline V gene lookup returns CDR1 LNHDA and CDR2 SQIVND (reference sequence).

V usage is TRBV5-1 and J usage is TRBJ2-5; TRBD2 matches 7 bases. The V and J ends lost 1 base and 5 bases, in that order; junction bases with no gene match: 5. Germline V gene lookup returns CDR1 SGHRS and CDR2 YFSETQ. There are 14 residues in the CDR3. CDR3 DNA sequence: TGCGCCAGCAGCTTGAAGCGGGGTAAGGAGACCCAGTACTTC. It codes for CASSLKRGKETQYF.